Described below is a single T cell receptor (beta chain) sequence and its context. The sample is drawn from a study of cytomegalovirus exposure and HLA in healthy donors. Germline loops: CDR1 SGHVS, CDR2 FQNEAQ. The CDR3 is made up of 15 amino acids. The V gene end was trimmed by 1 base and the J gene end by 3 bases; junction bases not matched to a gene: 0. Both 60 Vbeta primers and 13 Jbeta primers went into the PCR. This table comes from immunoSEQ multiplex PCR, and its TCRdb copy is limited to in-frame clones, with some not included. The sample shows roughly 150,000 clones, approximately 81% of them seen only once.

Sequencing was performed on PBMCs. This sequence originates from a man aged 25 to 45 in good health and CMV-seropositive. This chain links TRBV7-8 with TRBJ2-7; the match to TRBD2 covers 13 bases. The DNA for the CDR3 is TGTGCCAGCAGCTTAGGGACTAGCGGGAGCTACGAGCAGTACTTC. The encoded protein is CASSLGTSGSYEQYF.